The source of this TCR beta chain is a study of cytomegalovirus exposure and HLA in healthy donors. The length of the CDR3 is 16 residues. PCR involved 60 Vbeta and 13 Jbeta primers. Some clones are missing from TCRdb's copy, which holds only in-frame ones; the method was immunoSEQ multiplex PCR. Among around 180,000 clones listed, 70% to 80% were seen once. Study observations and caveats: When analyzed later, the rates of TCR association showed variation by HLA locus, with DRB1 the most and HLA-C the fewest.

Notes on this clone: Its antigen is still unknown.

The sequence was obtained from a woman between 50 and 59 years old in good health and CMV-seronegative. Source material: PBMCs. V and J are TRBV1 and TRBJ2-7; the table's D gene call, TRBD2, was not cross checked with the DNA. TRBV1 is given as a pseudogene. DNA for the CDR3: TGCACCAGCAGCCAACTGACTAGCGGAGACTCCTACGAGCAGTACTTC. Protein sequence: CTSSQLTSGDSYEQYF.